This paragraph covers one T cell receptor beta chain sequence. Its antigen is as yet unknown. RNA transcripts gave rise to amplified TCR beta CDR3 regions. HTBI primers drove first-round RT-PCR of the TCR CDR3. From the multiplex PCR reads, TCRdb called clonotypes with MiXCR, one entry per CDR3 protein. The sample lists approximately 30,000 distinct CDR3 sequences, around half occurring once. These data come from a study of T cells in Graves' hyperthyroidism and ophthalmopathy. Broader study findings: Researchers report that a 13 V-J model separated ophthalmopathy from stable hyperthyroidism.

V was shortened by 8 bases and J by 6 bases, with 19 bases between the two germline ends. There are 15 residues in the CDR3. Germline-derived CDR1 and CDR2 are SGHVS and FNYEAQ. The source is a woman aged 40 to 55 with Graves' ophthalmopathy. The chain has TRBV7-6 and TRBJ1-4; TRBD1 might be the D (5 bases). The specimen sequenced was blood. The CDR3 region is CASRLSGDRDEKLFF. In nucleotides, the CDR3 is TGTGCCAGCCGCCTTAGCGGGGACCGAGATGAAAAACTGTTTTTT.